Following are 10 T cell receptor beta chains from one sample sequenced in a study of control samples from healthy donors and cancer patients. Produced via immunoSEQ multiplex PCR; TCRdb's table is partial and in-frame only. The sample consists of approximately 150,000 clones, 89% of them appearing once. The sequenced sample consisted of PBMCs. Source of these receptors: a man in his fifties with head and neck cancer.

The CDR3 DNA sequence: TGTGCCAGCAGTTTATCGATGACAGGCCTTTACACTGAAGCTTTCTTT. This sequence encodes CASSLSMTGLYTEAFF. The chain employs TRBV27 and TRBJ1-1; possibly TRBD1 for D (6 bases). The CDR3 extends over 16 amino acids. CDR1 and CDR2 (germline): MNHEY, SMNVEV (reference sequence). V gave up 0 bases and J gave up 3 bases, with 14 bases separating them.

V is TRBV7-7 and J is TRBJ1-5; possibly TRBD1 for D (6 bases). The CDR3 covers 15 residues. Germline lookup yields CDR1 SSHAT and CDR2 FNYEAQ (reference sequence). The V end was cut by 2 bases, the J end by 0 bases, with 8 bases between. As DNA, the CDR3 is TGTGCCAGCAGCTTAACAGGGCATAGCAATCAGCCCCAGCATTTT. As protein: CASSLTGHSNQPQHF.

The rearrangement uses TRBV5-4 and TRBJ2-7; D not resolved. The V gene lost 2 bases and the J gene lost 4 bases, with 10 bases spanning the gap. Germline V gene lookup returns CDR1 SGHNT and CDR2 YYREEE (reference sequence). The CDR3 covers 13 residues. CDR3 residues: CASSFSTDYEQYF. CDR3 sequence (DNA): TGTGCCAGCAGCTTCTCGACGGATTACGAGCAGTACTTC.

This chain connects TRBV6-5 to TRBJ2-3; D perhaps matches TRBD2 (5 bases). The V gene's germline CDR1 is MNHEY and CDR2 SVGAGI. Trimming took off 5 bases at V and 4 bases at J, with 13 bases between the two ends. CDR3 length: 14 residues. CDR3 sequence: CASSPGLFSDTQYF. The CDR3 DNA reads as TGTGCCAGCAGTCCTGGACTCTTTTCAGATACGCAGTATTTT.

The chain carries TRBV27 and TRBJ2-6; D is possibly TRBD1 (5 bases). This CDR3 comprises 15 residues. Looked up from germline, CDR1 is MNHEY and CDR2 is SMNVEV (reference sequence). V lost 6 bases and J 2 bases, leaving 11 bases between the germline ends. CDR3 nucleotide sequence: TGTGCCAGCAGCTTACAGGTAGCTGGGGCCAACGTCCTGACTTTC. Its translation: CASSLQVAGANVLTF.

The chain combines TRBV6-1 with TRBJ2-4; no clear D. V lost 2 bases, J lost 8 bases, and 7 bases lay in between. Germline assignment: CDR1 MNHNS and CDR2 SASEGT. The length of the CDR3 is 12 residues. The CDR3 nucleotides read TGTGCCAGCAGTGAACTACAAGACATTCAGTACTTC. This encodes CASSELQDIQYF.

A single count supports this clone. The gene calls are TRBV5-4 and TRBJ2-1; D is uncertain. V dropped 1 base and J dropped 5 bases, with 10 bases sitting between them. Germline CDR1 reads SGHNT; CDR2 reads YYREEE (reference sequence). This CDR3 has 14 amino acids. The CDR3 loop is CASSLLPIDNEQFF. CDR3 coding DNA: TGTGCCAGCAGCTTGTTACCTATAGACAATGAGCAGTTCTTC.

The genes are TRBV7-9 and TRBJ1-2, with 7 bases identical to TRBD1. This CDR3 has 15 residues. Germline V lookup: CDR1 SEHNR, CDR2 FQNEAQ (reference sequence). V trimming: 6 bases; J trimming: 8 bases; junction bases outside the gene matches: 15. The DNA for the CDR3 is TGTGCCAGCAGGCGGGGGGGACAGCCTACTTTGGGCTACACCTTC. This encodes CASRRGGQPTLGYTF.

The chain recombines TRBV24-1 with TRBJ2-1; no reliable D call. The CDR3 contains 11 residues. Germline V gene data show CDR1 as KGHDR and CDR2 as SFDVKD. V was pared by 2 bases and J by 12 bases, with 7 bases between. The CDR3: CATSDYVGQFF. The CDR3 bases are TGTGCCACCAGTGATTATGTGGGGCAGTTCTTC.

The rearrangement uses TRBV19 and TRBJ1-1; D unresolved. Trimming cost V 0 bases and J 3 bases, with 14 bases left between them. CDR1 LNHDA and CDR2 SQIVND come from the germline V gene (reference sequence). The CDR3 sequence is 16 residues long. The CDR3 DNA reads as TGTGCCAGTAGTATAGATCACTGGTTTGGGGACACTGAAGCTTTCTTT. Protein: CASSIDHWFGDTEAFF. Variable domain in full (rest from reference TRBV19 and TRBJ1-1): DGGITQSPKYLFRKEGQNVTLSCEQNLNHDAMYWYRQDPGQGLRLIYYSQIVNDFQKGDIAEGYSVSREKKESFPLTVTSAQKNPTAFYLCASSIDHWFGDTEAFFGQGTRLTVV.